These T cell receptor beta chains were read from a single sample in a study of regulatory T cells in long-lasting Graves disease. A single record per CDR3 protein comes from TCRdb applying MiXCR to the multiplex PCR reads. The sample lists approximately 470,000 distinct CDR3 sequences; around 15% were seen once. A further study also used this sample, focusing on T cells in Graves' hyperthyroidism and ophthalmopathy.

Sequences were derived from peripheral blood mononuclear cells (PBMCs), sampled at new diagnosis, from a patient treated with antithyroid drugs. The receptors here all came from a middle-aged man with Graves disease. CDR3s include the opening cysteine and the closing phenylalanine or tryptophan. A D gene is named only where the DNA matches it firmly. Size is omitted from some rows. Given values are once, few, many or a class for expanded clones.

d_gene	j_gene	abundance	v_gene	CDR3nt	CDR3aa
TRBD1	TRBJ2-3	few	TRBV5-8	TGTGCCAGCAGCCCTCCCGGGACAGGGACCGATACGCAGTATTTT	CASSPPGTGTDTQYF
TRBD2	TRBJ2-3	few	TRBV10-1	TGCGCCAGCAGTGATACTAGCGGGAGTCACACAGATACGCAGTATTTT	CASSDTSGSHTDTQYF
-	TRBJ2-7	few	TRBV27	TGTGCCAGCAGGACTAAGGACGGAGCCTCCTACGAGCAGTACTTC	CASRTKDGASYEQYF
-	TRBJ2-3	few	TRBV9	TGTGCCAGCAGCGTAGCGGCAGGGTATAAACGGTACACAGATACGCAGTATTTT	CASSVAAGYKRYTDTQYF
TRBD1	TRBJ2-6	-	TRBV7-9	TGTGCCAGCAGCCGGGGGAGGACAGGGGGCTCTGGGGCCAACGTCCTGACTTTC	CASSRGRTGGSGANVLTF
-	TRBJ2-3	-	TRBV7-8	TGTGCCAGCAGCTTAGATTTTTCCGACACAGATACGCAGTATTTT	CASSLDFSDTDTQYF
TRBD2	TRBJ2-1	few	TRBV20-1	TGCAGTGCTGGCCGGACTAGCGGCAATGAGCAGTTCTTC	CSAGRTSGNEQFF
TRBD2	TRBJ2-7	-	TRBV6-1	TGTGCCAGCAGTGTGTCCGGGACTAGCGGAAGCGAGCAGTACTTC	CASSVSGTSGSEQYF
TRBD2	TRBJ2-7	many	TRBV5-1	TGCGCCAGCAGGGTCGGGACTAGCGACTCCTACGAGCAGTACTTC	CASRVGTSDSYEQYF
TRBD1	TRBJ2-7	many	TRBV5-6	TGTGCCAGCAGCTCTGCAGGGGGCCCATACGAGCAGTACTTC	CASSSAGGPYEQYF
-	TRBJ1-1	many	TRBV18	TGTGCCAGCTCACCGAGTATTCTAGCTGAAGCTTTCTTT	CASSPSILAEAFF
-	TRBJ2-3	many	TRBV5-1	TGCGCCAGCAGCGGTAGTAGTGGGCGTATCACAGATACGCAGTATTTT	CASSGSSGRITDTQYF
-	TRBJ2-7	few	TRBV7-9	TGTGCCAGCAGCTTAGCGGGCGGACCCCGGCTCGAGCAGTACTTC	CASSLAGGPRLEQYF
-	TRBJ2-1	many	TRBV18	TGTGCCAGCTCCCCCGCCGATAGTGGGCAGTTCTTC	CASSPADSGQFF
-	TRBJ1-1	-	TRBV7-6	TGTGCCAGCAGACTCGGTGGCAACACTGAAGCTTTCTTT	CASRLGGNTEAFF
-	TRBJ2-1	many	TRBV28	TGTGCCAGCAGTTTTCTCTATCCTAAATACAATGAGCAGTTCTTC	CASSFLYPKYNEQFF
TRBD2	TRBJ2-2	few	TRBV6-4	TGTGCCACCGAGCGGGAGTACGCCACCGGGGAGCTGTTTTTT	CATEREYATGELFF
TRBD2	TRBJ2-2	many	TRBV29-1	TGCAGCGTAGTAGGACTAGCGGGATCGAACACCGGGGAGCTGTTTTTT	CSVVGLAGSNTGELFF
-	TRBJ1-3	many	TRBV3-1	TGTGCCAGCAGCCAAGATCGGAGGTCTGGAAACACCATATATTTT	CASSQDRRSGNTIYF
-	TRBJ2-3	many	TRBV4-1	TGCGCCAGCAGCCCGGCTTGGGGAGTCACAGATACGCAGTATTTT	CASSPAWGVTDTQYF